The entry below gives a single TCR beta chain sequence along with its context. What it binds is not known. The data were taken from a study of early T cells in non-severe SARS-CoV-2 infection. Study-level background: The input, bulk RNA from unsorted whole blood, was sequenced, and chains were unpaired.

Each single cDNA molecule received a unique molecular identifier. TCRdb reprocessed the 5' RACE reads via MiXCR and lists one record per CDR3 protein. The table records fewer than 130,000 distinct CDR3 sequences, 10% to 15% of them present only once. Overall study findings and caveats: VDJdb matching skewed toward anti-spike CD8 responses, missing private and CD4 specificities.

The clonotype comes from an adult who was a healthcare worker with PCR-confirmed SARS-CoV-2 infection or an uninfected control (not recorded which). The material sequenced was whole blood, taken at baseline.

The CDR3 bases are TGTGCCAGCAGTTACGGGTTAGACACCGGGGAGCTGTTTTTT. This gives the protein CASSYGLDTGELFF. The J gene is TRBJ2-2, the V gene TRBV12-3 or TRBV12-4; D gene ambiguous. Trimming shortened V by 4 bases and J by 3 bases, and 9 bases separated the two germline ends. The CDR3 has 14 residues.